This T cell receptor (beta chain) came from a study of response to subunit inactivated influenza vaccine. MiXCR, run by TCRdb on the RT-PCR reads, gives a single entry per CDR3 protein. The table lists hundreds of thousands of distinct CDR3 sequences, 6.5% to 8% of them singletons. This clonotype was found many times. The sample was PBMCs from blood, taken 23 to 25 months after vaccination. The receptor comes from a man in his fifties or sixties who received an inactivated influenza vaccine.

The CDR3 DNA reads as TGTGCCAGCAGTGAATGGAGGGGCTATGGCTACACCTTC. Amino acid sequence: CASSEWRGYGYTF. The rearrangement links TRBV6-1 to TRBJ1-2; possible D gene TRBD1, 5 bases. CDR1 is MNHNS, CDR2 SASEGT, per germline. The CDR3 spans 13 residues. V was cut by 2 bases and J by 4 bases, with 8 bases left in between.